The sequence of this T cell receptor (beta chain) was determined in a study of identical twins. Study results and caveats: Cross-sectional statistics underpinned the conclusions; the same donors were not followed. The models gave estimates that fell short of the out-of-frame TCR alpha sharing seen in monozygotic twins.

TCRdb reprocessed the 5' RACE reads via MiXCR and lists one record per CDR3 protein. The sample comprises about 240,000 distinct CDR3 sequences, 10% to 13% of which are singletons, and roughly 10% rests with the top ten. This clonotype was observed many times. Its matching antigen is unknown. CDR1 and CDR2 (germline): SGHRS, YFSETQ. The CDR3 runs 13 residues. V was trimmed by 0 bases and J by 6 bases, leaving 7 bases between them. This sequence originates from a man aged 50-59 years in good health. Source material: memory T cells sorted from blood. This chain connects TRBV5-1 to TRBJ1-5; D not certain. In DNA form, the CDR3 reads TGCGCCAGCAGCTTGGGGGATACTCAGCCCCAGCATTTT. As protein: CASSLGDTQPQHF.